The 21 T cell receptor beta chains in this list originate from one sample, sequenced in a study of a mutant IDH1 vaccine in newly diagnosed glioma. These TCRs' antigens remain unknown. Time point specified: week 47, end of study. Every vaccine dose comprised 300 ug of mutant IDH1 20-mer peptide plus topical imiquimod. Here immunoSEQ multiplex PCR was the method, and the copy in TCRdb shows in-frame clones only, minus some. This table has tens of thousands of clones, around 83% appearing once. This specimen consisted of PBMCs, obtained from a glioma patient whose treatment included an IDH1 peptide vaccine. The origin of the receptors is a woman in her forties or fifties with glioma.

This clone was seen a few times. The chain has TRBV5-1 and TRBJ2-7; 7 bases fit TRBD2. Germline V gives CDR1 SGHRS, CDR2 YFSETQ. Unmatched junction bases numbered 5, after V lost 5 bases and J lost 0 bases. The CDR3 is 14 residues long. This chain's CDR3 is CASSKRGSSYEQYF. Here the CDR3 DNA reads TGCGCCAGCAGTAAGCGGGGTTCCTCCTACGAGCAGTACTTC.

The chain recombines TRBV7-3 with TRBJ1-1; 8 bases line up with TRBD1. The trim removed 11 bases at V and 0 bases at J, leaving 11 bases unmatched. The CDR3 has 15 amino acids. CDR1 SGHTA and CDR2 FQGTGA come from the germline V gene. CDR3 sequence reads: CARAQGVRMNTEAFF. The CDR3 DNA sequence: TGTGCCCGCGCACAGGGGGTACGTATGAACACTGAAGCTTTCTTT. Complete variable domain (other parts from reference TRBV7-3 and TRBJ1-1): GAGVSQTPSNKVTEKGKYVELRCDPISGHTALYWYRQSLGQGPEFLIYFQGTGAADDSGLPNDRFFAVRPEGSVSTLKIQRTERGDSAVYLCARAQGVRMNTEAFFGQGTRLTVV.

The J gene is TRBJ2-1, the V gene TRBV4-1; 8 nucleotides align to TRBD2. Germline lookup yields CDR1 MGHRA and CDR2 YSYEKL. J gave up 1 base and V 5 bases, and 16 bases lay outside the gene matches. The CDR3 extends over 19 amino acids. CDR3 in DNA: TGCGCCAGCAGCACGCGATCAATGGCTAGCGGGCCATCCTACAATGAGCAGTTCTTC. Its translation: CASSTRSMASGPSYNEQFF.

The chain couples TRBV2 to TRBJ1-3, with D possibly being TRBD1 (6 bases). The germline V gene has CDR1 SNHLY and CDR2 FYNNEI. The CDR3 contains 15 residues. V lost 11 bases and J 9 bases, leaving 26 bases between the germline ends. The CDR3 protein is CAREQGSFSFGTIYF. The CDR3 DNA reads TGTGCCCGCGAGCAGGGGAGTTTTAGCTTTGGCACCATATATTTT.

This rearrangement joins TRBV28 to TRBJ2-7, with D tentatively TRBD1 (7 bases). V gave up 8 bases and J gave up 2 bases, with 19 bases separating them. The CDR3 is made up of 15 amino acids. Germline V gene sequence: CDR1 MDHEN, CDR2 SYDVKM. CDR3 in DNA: TGTGCCAGCCGCCGGGGCGGGACAGCCACCTACGAGCAGTACTTC. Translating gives CASRRGGTATYEQYF.

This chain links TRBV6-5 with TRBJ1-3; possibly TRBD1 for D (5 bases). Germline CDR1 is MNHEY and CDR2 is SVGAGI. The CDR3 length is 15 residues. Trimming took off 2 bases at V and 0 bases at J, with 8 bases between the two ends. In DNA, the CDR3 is TGTGCCAGCAGTTACGGGGGAAGCTCTGGAAACACCATATATTTT. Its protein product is CASSYGGSSGNTIYF.

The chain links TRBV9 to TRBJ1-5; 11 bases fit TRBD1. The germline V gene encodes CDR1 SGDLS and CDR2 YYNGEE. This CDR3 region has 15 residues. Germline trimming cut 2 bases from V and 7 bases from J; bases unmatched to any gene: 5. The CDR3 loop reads CASSVGQGGDQPQHF. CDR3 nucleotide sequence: TGTGCCAGCAGCGTGGGACAGGGGGGGGACCAGCCCCAGCATTTT.

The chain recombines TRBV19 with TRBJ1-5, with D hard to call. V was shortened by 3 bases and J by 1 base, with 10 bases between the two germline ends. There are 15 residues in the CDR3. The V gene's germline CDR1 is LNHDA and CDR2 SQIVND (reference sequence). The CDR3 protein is CASSISLASNQPQHF. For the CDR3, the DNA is TGTGCCAGTAGTATCTCTCTTGCGAGCAATCAGCCCCAGCATTTT.

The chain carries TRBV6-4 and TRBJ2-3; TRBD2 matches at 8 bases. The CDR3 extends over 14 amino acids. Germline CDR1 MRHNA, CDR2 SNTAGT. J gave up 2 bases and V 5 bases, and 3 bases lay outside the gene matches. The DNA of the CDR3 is TGTGCCAGCAGTAGCGGGGGCACCACAGATACGCAGTATTTT. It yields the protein CASSSGGTTDTQYF.

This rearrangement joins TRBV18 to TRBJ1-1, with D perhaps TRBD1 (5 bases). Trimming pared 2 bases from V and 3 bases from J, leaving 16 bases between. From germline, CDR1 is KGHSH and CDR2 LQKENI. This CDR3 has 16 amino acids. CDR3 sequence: CASSPGAHVRDTEAFF. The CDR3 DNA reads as TGTGCCAGCTCACCAGGGGCCCACGTCAGGGACACTGAAGCTTTCTTT.

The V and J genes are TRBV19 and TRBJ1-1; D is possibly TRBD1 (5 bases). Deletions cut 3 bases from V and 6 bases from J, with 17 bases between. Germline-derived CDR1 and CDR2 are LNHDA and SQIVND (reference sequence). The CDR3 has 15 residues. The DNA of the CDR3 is TGTGCCAGTAGTATCTGGCAGGGTGCCCTCCCTGAAGCTTTCTTT. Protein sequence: CASSIWQGALPEAFF.

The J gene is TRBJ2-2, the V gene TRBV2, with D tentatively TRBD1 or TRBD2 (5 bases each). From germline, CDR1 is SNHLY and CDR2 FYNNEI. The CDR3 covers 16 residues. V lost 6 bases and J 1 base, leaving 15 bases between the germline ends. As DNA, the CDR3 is TGTGCCAGCAGGAAGGGGCTAGGAGGGAACACCGGGGAGCTGTTTTTT. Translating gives CASRKGLGGNTGELFF.

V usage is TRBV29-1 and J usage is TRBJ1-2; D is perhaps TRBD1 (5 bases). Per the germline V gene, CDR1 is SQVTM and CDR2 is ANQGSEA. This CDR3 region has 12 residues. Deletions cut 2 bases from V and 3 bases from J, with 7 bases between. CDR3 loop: CSVERGYYGYTF. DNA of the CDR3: TGCAGCGTTGAAAGGGGTTACTATGGCTACACCTTC.

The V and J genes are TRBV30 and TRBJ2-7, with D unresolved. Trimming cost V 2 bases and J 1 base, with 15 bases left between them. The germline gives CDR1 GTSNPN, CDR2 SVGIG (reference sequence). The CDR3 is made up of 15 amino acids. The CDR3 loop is CAWSTSPVESYEQYF. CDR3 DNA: TGTGCCTGGAGTACTTCCCCAGTGGAATCCTACGAGCAGTACTTC.

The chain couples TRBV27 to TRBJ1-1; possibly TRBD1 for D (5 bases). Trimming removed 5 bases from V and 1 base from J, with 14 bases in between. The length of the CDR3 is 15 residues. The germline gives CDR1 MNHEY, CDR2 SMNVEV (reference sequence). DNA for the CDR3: TGTGCCAGCAGTAGGCCGGGACGGCAGAACACTGAAGCTTTCTTT. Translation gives CASSRPGRQNTEAFF.

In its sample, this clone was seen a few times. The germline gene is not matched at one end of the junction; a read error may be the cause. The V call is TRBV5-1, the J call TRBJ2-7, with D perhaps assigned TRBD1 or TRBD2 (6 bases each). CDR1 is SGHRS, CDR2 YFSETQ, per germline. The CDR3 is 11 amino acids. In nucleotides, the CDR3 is TGCGCCAGCAGCTTGGAGGGGGGACTGAACTTC. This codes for CASSLEGGLNF.

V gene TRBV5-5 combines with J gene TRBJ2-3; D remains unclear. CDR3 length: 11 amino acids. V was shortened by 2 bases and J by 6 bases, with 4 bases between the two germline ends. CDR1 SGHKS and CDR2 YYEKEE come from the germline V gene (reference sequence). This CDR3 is CASSFPDTQYF. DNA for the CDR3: TGTGCCAGCAGCTTCCCCGATACGCAGTATTTT. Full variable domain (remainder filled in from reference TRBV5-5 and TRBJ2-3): DAGVTQSPTHLIKTRGQQVTLRCSPISGHKSVSWYQQVLGQGPQFIFQYYEKEERGRGNFPDRFSARQFPNYSSELNVNALLLGDSALYLCASSFPDTQYFGPGTRLTVL.

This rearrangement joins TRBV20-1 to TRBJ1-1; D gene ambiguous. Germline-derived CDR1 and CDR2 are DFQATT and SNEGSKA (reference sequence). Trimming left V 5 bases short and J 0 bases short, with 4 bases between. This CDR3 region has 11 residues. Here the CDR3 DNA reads TGCAGTGCTTTTTTGAACACTGAAGCTTTCTTT. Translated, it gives CSAFLNTEAFF.

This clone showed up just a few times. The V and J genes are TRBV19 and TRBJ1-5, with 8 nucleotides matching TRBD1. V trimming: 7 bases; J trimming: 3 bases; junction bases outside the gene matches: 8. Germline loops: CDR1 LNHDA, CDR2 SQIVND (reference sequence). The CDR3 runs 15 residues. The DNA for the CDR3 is TGTGCCAGTACCAAGCAGGGGGCTATCAATCAGCCCCAGCATTTT. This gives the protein CASTKQGAINQPQHF.

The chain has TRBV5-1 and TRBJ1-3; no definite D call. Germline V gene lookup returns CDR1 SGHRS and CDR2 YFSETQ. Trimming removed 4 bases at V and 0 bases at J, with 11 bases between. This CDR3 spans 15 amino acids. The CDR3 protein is CASSLWASSGNTIYF. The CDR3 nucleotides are TGCGCCAGCAGCCTATGGGCCTCCTCTGGAAACACCATATATTTT.

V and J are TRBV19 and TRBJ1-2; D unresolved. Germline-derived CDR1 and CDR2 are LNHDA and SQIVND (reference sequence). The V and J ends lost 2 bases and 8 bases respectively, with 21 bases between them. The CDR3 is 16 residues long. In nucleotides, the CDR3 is TGTGCCAGTAGTATATGGGGAGCGGGAACTAGCAGGGGCTACACCTTC. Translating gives CASSIWGAGTSRGYTF.